This TCR beta chain was found in a study of early T cells in non-severe SARS-CoV-2 infection. Points from the study as a whole: The study's VDJdb matching favored anti-spike CD8 responses and missed private and CD4 specificities.

In its sample, this clonotype was seen a few times. Its specificity is not known. Individual cDNA molecules each received unique molecular identifiers attached to them. A single record per CDR3 protein comes from TCRdb applying MiXCR to the 5' RACE reads. This table holds 70,000 to 90,000 distinct CDR3 sequences, more than 9% found once. V shed 8 bases and J shed 0 bases, with 11 bases lying between them. CDR3 length: 15 residues. CDR1 is SEHNR, CDR2 FQNEAQ, per germline (reference sequence). The chain joins TRBV7-9 to TRBJ2-6; D remains unclear. Sequenced material: whole blood, taken at baseline. This clonotype was sampled from an adult who was a healthcare worker with PCR-confirmed SARS-CoV-2 infection or an uninfected control (not recorded which). The chain's CDR3 is CASPPKYSGANVLTF. CDR3 sequence (DNA): TGTGCCAGCCCCCCGAAATACTCTGGGGCCAACGTCCTGACTTTC. Filled out from reference TRBV7-9 and TRBJ2-6, the complete variable domain reads DTGVSQNPRHKITKRGQNVTFRCDPISEHNRLYWYRQTLGQGPEFLTYFQNEAQLEKSRLLSDRFSAERPKGSFSTLEIQRTEQGDSAMYLCASPPKYSGANVLTFGAGSRLTVL.